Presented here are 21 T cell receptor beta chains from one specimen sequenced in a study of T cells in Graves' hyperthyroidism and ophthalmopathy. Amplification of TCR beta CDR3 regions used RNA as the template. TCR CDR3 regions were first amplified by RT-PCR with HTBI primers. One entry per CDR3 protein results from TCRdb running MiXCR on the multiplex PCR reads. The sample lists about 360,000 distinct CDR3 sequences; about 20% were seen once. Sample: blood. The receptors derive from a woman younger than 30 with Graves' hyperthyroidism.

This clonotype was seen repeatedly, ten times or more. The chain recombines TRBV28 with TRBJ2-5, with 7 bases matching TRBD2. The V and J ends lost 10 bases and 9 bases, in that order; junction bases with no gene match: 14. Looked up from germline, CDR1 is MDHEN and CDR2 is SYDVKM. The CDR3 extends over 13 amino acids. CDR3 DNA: TGTGCCATCACGAGGGCGCCCCGGGAGGCCCAGTACTTC. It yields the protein CAITRAPREAQYF.

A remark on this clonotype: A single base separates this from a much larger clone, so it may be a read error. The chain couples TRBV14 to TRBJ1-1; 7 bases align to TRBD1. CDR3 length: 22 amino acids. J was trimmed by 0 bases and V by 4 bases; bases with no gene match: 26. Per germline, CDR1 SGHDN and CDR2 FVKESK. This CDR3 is CASSPLNIRLTGQGVLNTEAFF. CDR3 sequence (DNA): TGTGCCAGCAGCCCACTCAATATCCGCCTTACTGGGCAGGGGGTGCTGAACACTGAAGCTTTCTTT.

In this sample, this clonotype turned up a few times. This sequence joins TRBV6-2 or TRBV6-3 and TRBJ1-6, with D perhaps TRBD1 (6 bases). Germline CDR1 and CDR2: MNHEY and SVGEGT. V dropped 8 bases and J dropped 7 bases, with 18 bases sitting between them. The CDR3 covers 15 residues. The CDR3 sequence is CASRGPGEFNSPLHF. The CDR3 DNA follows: TGTGCCAGCCGGGGGCCGGGGGAGTTCAATTCACCCCTCCACTTT.

The CDR3 DNA is TGCAGCGCCTCCCTGGTCTCAGAGTATGGCTACACCTTC. Its translation: CSASLVSEYGYTF. The chain combines TRBV29-1 with TRBJ1-2; D remains ambiguous. The CDR3 is 13 residues long. The V and J ends lost 7 bases and 5 bases respectively, with 17 bases between them. Per germline, CDR1 SQVTM and CDR2 ANQGSEA.

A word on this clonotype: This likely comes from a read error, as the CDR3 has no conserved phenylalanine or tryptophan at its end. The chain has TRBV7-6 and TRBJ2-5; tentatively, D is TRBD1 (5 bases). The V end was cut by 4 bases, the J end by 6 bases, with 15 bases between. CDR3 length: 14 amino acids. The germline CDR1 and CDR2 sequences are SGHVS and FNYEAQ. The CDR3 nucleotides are TGTGCCAGCAGCTACTTACCAGGGTGGAAGACCCAGTACCTC. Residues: CASSYLPGWKTQYL.

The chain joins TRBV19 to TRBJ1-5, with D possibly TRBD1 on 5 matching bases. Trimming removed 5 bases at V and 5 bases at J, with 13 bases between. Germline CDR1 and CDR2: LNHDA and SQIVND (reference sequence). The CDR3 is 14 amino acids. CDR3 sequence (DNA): TGTGCCAGTAGTCCCCGACAGATGTATCAGCCCCAGCATTTT. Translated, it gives CASSPRQMYQPQHF.

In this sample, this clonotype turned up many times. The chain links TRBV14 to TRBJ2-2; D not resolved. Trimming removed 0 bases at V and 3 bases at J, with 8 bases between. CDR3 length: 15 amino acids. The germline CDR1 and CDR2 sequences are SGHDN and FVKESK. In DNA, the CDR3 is TGTGCCAGCAGCCAAGACTTGCCACACACCGGGGAGCTGTTTTTT. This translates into CASSQDLPHTGELFF.

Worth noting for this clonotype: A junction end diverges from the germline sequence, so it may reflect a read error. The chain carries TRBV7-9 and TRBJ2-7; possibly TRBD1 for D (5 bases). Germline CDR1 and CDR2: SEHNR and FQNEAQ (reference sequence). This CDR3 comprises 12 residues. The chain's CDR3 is CAGSSDRARQYF. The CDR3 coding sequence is TGTGCCGGCAGCTCTGACAGAGCGAGGCAGTACTTC. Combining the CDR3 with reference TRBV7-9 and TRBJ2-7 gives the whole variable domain DTGVSQNPRHKITKRGQNVTFRCDPISEHNRLYWYRQTLGQGPEFLTYFQNEAQLEKSRLLSDRFSAERPKGSFSTLEIQRTEQGDSAMYLCAGSSDRARQYFGPGTRLTVT.

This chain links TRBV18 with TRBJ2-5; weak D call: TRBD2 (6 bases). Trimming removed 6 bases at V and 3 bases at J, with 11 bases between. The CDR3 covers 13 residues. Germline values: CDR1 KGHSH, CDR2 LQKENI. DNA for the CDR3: TGTGCCAGCTCGGTTTCTAGCGAAGAGACCCAGTACTTC. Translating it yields CASSVSSEETQYF.

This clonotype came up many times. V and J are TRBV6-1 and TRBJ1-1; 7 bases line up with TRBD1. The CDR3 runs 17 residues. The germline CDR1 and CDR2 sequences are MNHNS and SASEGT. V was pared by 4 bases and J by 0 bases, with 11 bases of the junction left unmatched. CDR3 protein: CASSGPQGGPMNTEAFF. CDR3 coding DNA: TGTGCCAGCAGTGGCCCCCAGGGGGGCCCCATGAACACTGAAGCTTTCTTT.

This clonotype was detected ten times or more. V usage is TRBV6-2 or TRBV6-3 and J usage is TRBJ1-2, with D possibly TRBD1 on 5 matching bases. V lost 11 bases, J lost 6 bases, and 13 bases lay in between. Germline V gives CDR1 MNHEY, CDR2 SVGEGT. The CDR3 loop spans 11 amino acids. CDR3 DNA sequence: TGTGCCGGACATCGAGGGGATGGCTACACCTTC. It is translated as CAGHRGDGYTF.

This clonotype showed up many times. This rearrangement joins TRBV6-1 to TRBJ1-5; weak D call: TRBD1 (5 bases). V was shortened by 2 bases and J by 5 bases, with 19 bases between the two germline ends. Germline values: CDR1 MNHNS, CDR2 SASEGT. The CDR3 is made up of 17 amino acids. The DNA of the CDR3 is TGTGCCAGCAGTGAAAGCTGGCCGGACATTTATTATCAGCCCCAGCATTTT. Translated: CASSESWPDIYYQPQHF.

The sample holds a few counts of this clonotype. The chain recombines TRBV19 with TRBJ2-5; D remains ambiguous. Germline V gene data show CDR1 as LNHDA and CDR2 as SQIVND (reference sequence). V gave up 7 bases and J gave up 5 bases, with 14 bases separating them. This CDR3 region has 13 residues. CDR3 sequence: CASTPSAGETQYF. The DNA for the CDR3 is TGTGCCAGTACTCCAAGTGCCGGGGAGACCCAGTACTTC.

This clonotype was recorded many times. This chain's CDR3 is CASRDGTGVSEAFF. CDR3 nucleotide sequence: TGTGCCAGCAGGGACGGGACAGGGGTGAGTGAAGCTTTCTTT. V and J are TRBV2 and TRBJ1-1; 10 bases fit TRBD1. The CDR3 sequence is 14 residues long. V shed 6 bases and J 7 bases; nucleotides not matched to a gene: 8. Germline CDR1 and CDR2: SNHLY and FYNNEI. The full variable domain, its missing parts supplied by reference TRBV2 and TRBJ1-1, is EPEVTQTPSHQVTQMGQEVILRCVPISNHLYFYWYRQILGQKVEFLVSFYNNEISEKSEIFDDQFSVERPDGSNFTLKIRSTKLEDSAMYFCASRDGTGVSEAFFGQGTRLTVV.

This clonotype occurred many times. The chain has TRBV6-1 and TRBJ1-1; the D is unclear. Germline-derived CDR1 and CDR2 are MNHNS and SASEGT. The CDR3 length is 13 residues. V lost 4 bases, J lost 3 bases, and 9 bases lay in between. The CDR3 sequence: CASSAREHTEAFF. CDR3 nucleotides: TGTGCCAGCAGTGCCCGGGAACACACTGAAGCTTTCTTT.

CDR3 residues: CASSLAPYQETQYF. For the CDR3, the DNA is TGTGCCAGCAGCTTAGCGCCCTATCAAGAGACCCAGTACTTC. The chain couples TRBV7-6 to TRBJ2-5; no firm D call. V gave up 0 bases and J gave up 2 bases, with 7 bases separating them. The CDR3 is 14 amino acids. Germline-derived CDR1 and CDR2 are SGHVS and FNYEAQ. Full variable domain (remainder filled in from reference TRBV7-6 and TRBJ2-5): GAGVSQSPRYKVTKRGQDVALRCDPISGHVSLYWYRQALGQGPEFLTYFNYEAQQDKSGLPNDRFSAERPEGSISTLTIQRTEQRDSAMYRCASSLAPYQETQYFGPGTRLLVL.

This CDR3 is CASRGSGGAPNLQETQYF. The CDR3 DNA follows: TGCGCCAGCAGGGGTAGCGGGGGGGCTCCGAATTTACAAGAGACCCAGTACTTC. The chain links TRBV5-1 to TRBJ2-5; 11 bases map to TRBD2. Germline V gene lookup returns CDR1 SGHRS and CDR2 YFSETQ. The junction had 14 bases not matched to a gene; V was cut back by 5 bases and J by 2 bases. This CDR3 has 18 residues.

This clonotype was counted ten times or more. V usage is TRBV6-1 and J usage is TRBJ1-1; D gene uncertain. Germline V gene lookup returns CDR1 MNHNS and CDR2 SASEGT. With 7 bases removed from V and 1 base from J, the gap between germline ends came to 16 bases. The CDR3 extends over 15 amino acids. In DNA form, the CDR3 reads TGTGCCAGCAACGTAAGGAGCGGGAGGAACACTGAAGCTTTCTTT. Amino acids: CASNVRSGRNTEAFF.

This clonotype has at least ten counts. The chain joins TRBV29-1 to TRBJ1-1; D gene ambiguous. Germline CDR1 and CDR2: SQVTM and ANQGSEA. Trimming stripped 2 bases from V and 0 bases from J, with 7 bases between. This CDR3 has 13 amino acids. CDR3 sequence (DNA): TGCAGCGTTGAAAGGCCCCTGAACACTGAAGCTTTCTTT. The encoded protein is CSVERPLNTEAFF. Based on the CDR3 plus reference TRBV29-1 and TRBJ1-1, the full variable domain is SAVISQKPSRDICQRGTSLTIQCQVDSQVTMMFWYRQQPGQSLTLIATANQGSEATYESGFVIDKFPISRPNLTFSTLTVSNMSPEDSSIYLCSVERPLNTEAFFGQGTRLTVV.

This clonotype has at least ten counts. The CDR3 reads CSGKDRNTGELFF. CDR3 nucleotides: TGCAGCGGAAAAGACAGGAACACCGGGGAGCTGTTTTTT. This chain connects TRBV29-1 to TRBJ2-2, with D possibly TRBD1 on 5 matching bases. The ends were cut back, 7 bases at V and 1 base at J, with 10 bases in the middle. The CDR3 length is 13 residues. Per germline, CDR1 SQVTM and CDR2 ANQGSEA.

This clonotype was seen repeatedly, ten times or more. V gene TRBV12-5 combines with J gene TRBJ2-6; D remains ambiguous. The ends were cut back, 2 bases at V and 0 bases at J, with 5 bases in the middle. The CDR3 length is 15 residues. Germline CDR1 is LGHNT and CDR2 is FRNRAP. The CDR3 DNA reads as TGTGCTAGTGGTTTGTCGGACTCTGGGGCCAACGTCCTGACTTTC. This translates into CASGLSDSGANVLTF. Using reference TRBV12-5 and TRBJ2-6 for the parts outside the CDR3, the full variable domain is DARVTQTPRHKVTEMGQEVTMRCQPILGHNTVFWYRQTMMQGLELLAYFRNRAPLDDSGMPKDRFSAEMPDATLATLKIQPSEPRDSAVYFCASGLSDSGANVLTFGAGSRLTVL.